The sequence of this T cell receptor beta chain was determined in a study of Ad26.COV2.S vaccination and SARS-CoV-2 variants (dated by TCRdb to the early 2020s). Regarding the research as a whole: Vaccine-arm donors were drawn from COV1001, a multicentre, randomized, double-blind, placebo-controlled phase I-IIa trial of Ad26.COV2.S in healthy adults. A total of around 32 samples were included in the TCR-sequenced set, comprising 19 Ad26.COV2.S vaccine recipients, 5 placebo recipients and 8 SARS-CoV-2 convalescent individuals. Trial participants were randomized into five groups of five, in which low-dose or high-dose Ad26.COV2.S was given once or twice, or placebo was given on both occasions. Investigators remained blinded to trial group allocation during experiments and outcome assessment. TCRbeta repertoire sequencing was used to assess the specificity and breadth of SARS-CoV-2-reactive T cell receptors after Ad26.COV2.S vaccination. Ad26.COV2.S was administered intramuscularly at 5 x 10^10 or 1 x 10^11 viral particles, either as a single shot or as two shots given 56 days apart. Study-level results and caveats: Spike-specific TCR breadth was higher in Ad26.COV2.S recipients than in placebo recipients (P = 0.0014). After vaccination, substantial breadth of spike-specific CD8+ and CD4+ T cell responses was reported. Non-spike TCR breadth was comparable between vaccine and placebo recipients, consistent with the vaccine containing only spike. The authors noted that the TCR breadth and depth analyses may have underestimated total T cell responses. The study lacked the statistical power to compare responses across vaccine doses or regimens.

The immunoSEQ Assay was used to sequence TCRbeta CDR3 regions. After extraction, genomic DNA underwent amplification by bias-controlled multiplex PCR, followed by high-throughput sequencing. In the authors' own workflow: Collapsing and filtering of sequences were performed to quantify the absolute abundance of each unique TCRbeta CDR3 region. T cell fraction was estimated by normalization of TCRbeta template counts to usable DNA, with usable DNA being measured through amplification of reference genes present in all nucleated cells. Repertoire TCRs were annotated as SARS-CoV-2-specific by exact matching of V gene, CDR3 amino acid sequence and J gene to a known reactive TCR set. The reference SARS-CoV-2 TCR set was derived from MIRA and filtered for enrichment in COVID-19-positive ImmuneCODE repertoires, a step that removed public or cross-reactive TCRs. Based on the MIRA antigens, annotated TCRs were further analysed at the level of specific ORF or position within ORF. Depth was the summed frequency of annotated unique rearrangements, while breadth was defined as annotated unique rearrangements over total unique productive rearrangements. Two-sided Wilcoxon rank-sum tests were used to compare TCR breadth between groups. The clones in this table, taken by TCRdb from immuneACCESS, are in-frame only. Not every clone is retained; where verified, under half of the shortfall comes from an unresolved V gene, and the cause of the rest is unknown. V, J and clone size derive from that table, while D and trimming were established from the DNA sequence. This sample has around 450,000 clones in its table, and 80% to 95% of those were observed once. The biggest ten clones account for 9% to 15% of the sample.

Concerning this clone: Its antigen is unknown. No base quality information exists; no much larger clone differs at one position.

The sample's treatment or condition label is to be understood as: 19 received Ad26.COV2.S at low or high dose, single or two shots; roughly five received placebo; per-sample allocation not given. For vaccine and placebo recipients, the sequenced repertoires came from samples collected on day 63 after the first injection. Between 29 July and 7 August 2020, Cohort 1b enrolled about 27 adults aged 18-55 years at one site in Boston, USA. Ad26.COV2.S consisted of a replication-incompetent adenovirus type 26 vector by which a prefusion-stabilized SARS-CoV-2 spike protein from the original Wuhan strain was expressed. The CDR3 runs 14 amino acids, cysteine and phenylalanine included. Only the CDR3 part of the read is kept: 42 bases, read in frame from the first base. In the germline V gene, CDR1 corresponds to SGDLS and CDR2 to YYNGEE. V lost 4 bases and J lost 0 bases; the stretch between them is 8 bases long.

The sample consisted of peripheral blood, taken in a trial of Ad26.COV2.S vaccine versus placebo. The V and J genes are TRBV9 and TRBJ1-3; the D gene identity is not certain. The receptor's source is a person aged 18-60 years who received the Ad26.COV2.S COVID-19 vaccine or a placebo. The sequenced DNA: TGTGCCAGCAGCCCCCTTATCTCTGGAAACACCATATATTTT. Translated, it reads CASSPLISGNTIYF.